This is a list of T cell receptor beta chains from one sample in a study of T cells after yellow fever vaccination. TCRdb processed the 5' RACE reads anew with MiXCR; each CDR3 protein has one entry. Here the sample spans over 130,000 distinct CDR3 sequences, less than 9.5% being singletons. The source was CD4+ T cells sorted from PBMCs, collected 5 days after the yellow fever booster vaccination. The receptors were sampled from a man aged 30 to 45 who received the YFV17D yellow fever vaccine. Each CDR3 is given with its conserved first and last residue. The order of the fields is CDR3 DNA, CDR3 protein, J gene, clone size, D gene, V gene. A D gene is named only where the DNA matches it firmly. Rows give clone size only sometimes, using once, few, many, or a class for an expanded clone.

TGCAGTGCCAGGACTAGCGGGAGACTAAGCACAGATACGCAGTATTTT,CSARTSGRLSTDTQYF,TRBJ2-3,.,TRBD2,TRBV20-1
TGTGCCAGTAGTATCAACGTAGATACGCAGTATTTT,CASSINVDTQYF,TRBJ2-3,many,.,TRBV19
TGTGCCAGCAGCTTATTCTACAATGAGCAGTTCTTC,CASSLFYNEQFF,TRBJ2-1,many,.,TRBV7-2
TGTGCCAGCAGTTTATCCGGGGCCCGCTCTGGGGCCAACGTCCTGACTTTC,CASSLSGARSGANVLTF,TRBJ2-6,many,.,TRBV12-3/TRBV12-4
TGTGCCTGGAGTGTCTCACTCGTGCCAGCAAATCAAGAGACCCAGTACTTC,CAWSVSLVPANQETQYF,TRBJ2-5,many,.,TRBV30
TGTGCCAGCTGTAACCACAGGGTTTTGTCGAACACCGGGGAGCTGTTTTTT,CASCNHRVLSNTGELFF,TRBJ2-2,once,.,TRBV12-3/TRBV12-4
TGTGCCAGCAGCAACGAGGACAGCTACGAGCAGTACTTC,CASSNEDSYEQYF,TRBJ2-7,many,.,TRBV7-9
TGTGCCAGCAGCCAAGATTGGGACCCGCGAAGTAGTCGGTATTTT,CASSQDWDPRSSRYF,TRBJ2-3,many,.,TRBV3-1
TGCGCCAGCAGCGATGCCTCTTCGAACACTGAAGCTTTCTTT,CASSDASSNTEAFF,TRBJ1-1,many,.,TRBV5-1
TGTGCCAGCAGTTCACGAGGACAGGGGTGGAGCAATGAGCAGTTCTTC,CASSSRGQGWSNEQFF,TRBJ2-1,many,TRBD1,TRBV28
TGTGCCAGCAGCTTAGCGTTTATGGATACGCAGTATTTT,CASSLAFMDTQYF,TRBJ2-3,many,.,TRBV7-9
TGTGCCAGCAGTGAATTGCAGGGAACTACAGATACGCAGTATTTT,CASSELQGTTDTQYF,TRBJ2-3,many,.,TRBV2
TGCGCCAGCAGCTCTGAAAGCCCTGGGGCCAACGTCCTGACTTTC,CASSSESPGANVLTF,TRBJ2-6,many,.,TRBV5-1
TGTGCCACCAGCAGAGTGAGACCGGGGACGGACCTCTACGAGCAGTACTTC,CATSRVRPGTDLYEQYF,TRBJ2-7,many,.,TRBV15
TGCGCCAGCAACATCGACGGGGCCACCTACGAGCAGTACTTC,CASNIDGATYEQYF,TRBJ2-7,many,.,TRBV5-1
TGTGCCAGCAGCTTGGCCCCGGGACAGGGCAGCAACGAGCAGTACTTC,CASSLAPGQGSNEQYF,TRBJ2-7,many,TRBD1,TRBV5-6
TGCGCCAGCAGCTTGGCCACACAGGGTTACGAGCAGTACTTC,CASSLATQGYEQYF,TRBJ2-7,many,.,TRBV5-1
TGTGCCAGCAGCCCCCTGGGGGAGGAGCAGTACTTC,CASSPLGEEQYF,TRBJ2-7,many,.,TRBV3-1
TGCAGTGGAGTGGACAAGAGGCTAGGAAAACTGTTTTTT,CSGVDKRLGKLFF,TRBJ1-4,many,.,TRBV20-1
TGTGCCAGCAGCTTAGACCGGGGGGAGCAGTACTTC,CASSLDRGEQYF,TRBJ2-7,many,.,TRBV5-1
TGTGCCAGCAGCTTCGGCCCGGGAGTTGGGGAGACCCAGTACTTC,CASSFGPGVGETQYF,TRBJ2-5,many,.,TRBV7-2
TGTGCCAGCAGTTTATCGGCCCGGGCTAGGGCCCAGTACTTC,CASSLSARARAQYF,TRBJ2-5,many,.,TRBV27
TGCAGTGCTAACCCTTCGACAGGGGATTACGAGCAGTACTTC,CSANPSTGDYEQYF,TRBJ2-7,many,TRBD1,TRBV20-1
TGTGCCAGCAGCTTAGTCTACGAGCAGTACTTC,CASSLVYEQYF,TRBJ2-7,many,.,TRBV7-9
TGTGCCAGCAAACTAGCGGGGTCCCAGTTCTTC,CASKLAGSQFF,TRBJ2-1,many,TRBD2,TRBV6-2/TRBV6-3
TGTGCCAGCGGCCTGCAAAGGACCTCCACGGGATACAATGAGCAGTTCTTC,CASGLQRTSTGYNEQFF,TRBJ2-1,many,.,TRBV7-2
TGTGCCTGGACAACCATGAACACTGAAGCTTTCTTT,CAWTTMNTEAFF,TRBJ1-1,many,.,TRBV30
TGTGCCAGCAGCCTTACCGGGACAGGCGAAAAACTGTTTTTT,CASSLTGTGEKLFF,TRBJ1-4,many,TRBD1,TRBV5-5
TGCAGTGCTAGAGATAGGGGCAGAGGTCAGTACTTC,CSARDRGRGQYF,TRBJ2-7,many,.,TRBV20-1
TGTGCCAGCAGCCAATATGGGGGCAAGGCCAAAAACATTCAGTACTTC,CASSQYGGKAKNIQYF,TRBJ2-4,.,.,TRBV14
TGTGCCAGTAGCCCGGGACGGGGTTTGGAGCAGTACTTC,CASSPGRGLEQYF,TRBJ2-7,.,.,TRBV19
TGCAGCGTTGAGGGACAGGCGAACACTGAAGCTTTCTTT,CSVEGQANTEAFF,TRBJ1-1,many,TRBD1,TRBV29-1
TGCAGTGCTATTAGTGGGACACCGGGGGGCACTGAAGCTTTCTTT,CSAISGTPGGTEAFF,TRBJ1-1,.,.,TRBV20-1
TGTGCCAGCAGCTGGATCGGTCGATCCCAGGGCGGGGAGCTGTTTTTT,CASSWIGRSQGGELFF,TRBJ2-2,many,.,TRBV7-2
TGCAGTGCTAGAGACGAGACTAGCAGAGATACGCAGTATTTT,CSARDETSRDTQYF,TRBJ2-3,many,TRBD2,TRBV20-1
TGCGCCAGCAGTGGAGGACTAGCGGGGGTCACAGATACGCAGTATTTT,CASSGGLAGVTDTQYF,TRBJ2-3,many,TRBD2,TRBV10-2
TGTGCCATCAGTGAGGCAAGAATGAACACTGAAGCTTTCTTT,CAISEARMNTEAFF,TRBJ1-1,many,.,TRBV10-3
TGTGCCAGCAGCAAAGTAACAGATACGCAGTATTTT,CASSKVTDTQYF,TRBJ2-3,many,.,TRBV7-2
TGCAGTGCTACCGAGGATGAAAAACTGTTTTTT,CSATEDEKLFF,TRBJ1-4,few,.,TRBV20-1
TGTGCCAGCTCAGGGACTCGCACAGATACGCAGTATTTT,CASSGTRTDTQYF,TRBJ2-3,many,.,TRBV7-2
TGCAGTGCTACTGGGGCTATCAATCAGCCCCAGCATTTT,CSATGAINQPQHF,TRBJ1-5,few,.,TRBV20-1
TGTGCCAGCAGCTTAGGACTCATGGTTGCCGGGGAGCTGTTTTTT,CASSLGLMVAGELFF,TRBJ2-2,many,.,TRBV7-2
TGTGCCAGCATTTTTAGCGGGCCCTACAATGAGCAGTTCTTC,CASIFSGPYNEQFF,TRBJ2-1,many,TRBD2,TRBV28
TGCAGTACCGAGCGGGCAGGCACAGATACGCAGTATTTT,CSTERAGTDTQYF,TRBJ2-3,many,.,TRBV20-1
TGTGCCAGCAGCACAATAGAGACCCAGTACTTC,CASSTIETQYF,TRBJ2-5,many,.,TRBV7-9
TGTGCCAGCAGGGGAAGCGGAGTTGGCGCAGATACGCAGTATTTT,CASRGSGVGADTQYF,TRBJ2-3,many,.,TRBV28
TGCAGTGTATCAGGTCAGGGTGACTACGAGCAGGACTTC,CSVSGQGDYEQDF,TRBJ2-7,.,.,TRBV20-1
TGTGCCAGCAGCTTGCAACAGGGGGCGGTCGGCACCGGGGAGCTGTTTTTT,CASSLQQGAVGTGELFF,TRBJ2-2,many,TRBD1,TRBV7-9
TGCAGTGCTAGAGCCTCCGGGACAGTCAATCAGCCCCAGCATTTT,CSARASGTVNQPQHF,TRBJ1-5,many,TRBD1,TRBV20-1
TGTGCCAGCAGCCATAAATCAGGGAATTGGGGCAATCAGCCCCAGCATTTT,CASSHKSGNWGNQPQHF,TRBJ1-5,few,.,TRBV3-1
TGTGCCAGCAGCCAAGAGACGGGGATCCATCGGGAGACCCAGTACTTC,CASSQETGIHRETQYF,TRBJ2-5,many,.,TRBV4-2
TGCAGCGTTTCAGGGTCAGATACGCAGTATTTT,CSVSGSDTQYF,TRBJ2-3,many,.,TRBV29-1
TGTGCCAGCAGTACCACTAACAGTATCCCATACTTC,CASSTTNSIPYF,TRBJ2-5,many,.,TRBV2